Below are 22 T cell receptor beta chains sequenced from a single sample in a study of HIV-infected patients and healthy controls. The repertoire came from unfractionated whole blood and reflected all unsorted peripheral T cells. Alpha and beta constant-region primers primed reverse transcription of about 500 ng RNA. Alpha and beta chain libraries were made separately by chain-specific third strand synthesis with multiplexing indices. Via MiXCR, TCRdb re-called the 5' RACE reads, giving one row per CDR3 protein. The profile shows 20,000 to 30,000 distinct CDR3 sequences, roughly 8.7% of them singletons. The sequencing sample was made of blood. Source of these receptors: an adult in good health.

On this clonotype itself: A much larger clone is a single base away; this may be a read error. No conserved phenylalanine or tryptophan ends this CDR3, so it is likely a read error. The chain employs TRBV5-6 and TRBJ1-1; D is undetermined. The germline V gene has CDR1 SGHDT and CDR2 YYEEEE. The CDR3 is 14 residues long. V gave up 2 bases and J gave up 2 bases, with 10 bases separating them. The CDR3 region has the DNA TGTGCCAGCAGCTTTGGACCGTTAAACACTGAAGCTTTCTCT. It is translated as CASSFGPLNTEAFS.

Judged by abundance, this clonotype is medium-sized (0.01 to 0.1%). The rearrangement links TRBV19 to TRBJ2-4, with 7 bases that match TRBD2. This CDR3 has 15 residues. The V gene's germline CDR1 is LNHDA and CDR2 SQIVND (reference sequence). V was clipped by 5 bases and J by 7 bases; unmatched bases: 11. The DNA for the CDR3 is TGTGCCAGTAGTCCGTCTCGGGGGGTAGCGAACATTCAGTACTTC. This translates into CASSPSRGVANIQYF. Looking up the rest from reference TRBV19 and TRBJ2-4 gives the full variable domain: DGGITQSPKYLFRKEGQNVTLSCEQNLNHDAMYWYRQDPGQGLRLIYYSQIVNDFQKGDIAEGYSVSREKKESFPLTVTSAQKNPTAFYLCASSPSRGVANIQYFGAGTRLSVL.

This clonotype is termed medium-sized. The chain carries TRBV7-3 and TRBJ2-2; 9 bases are shared with TRBD1. V dropped 4 bases and J dropped 5; count of bases not matched to a gene: 8. This CDR3 spans 16 amino acids. Germline lookup yields CDR1 SGHTA and CDR2 FQGTGA. CDR3 loop: CASSSTGTGMTGELFF. CDR3 DNA sequence: TGTGCCAGCAGCTCAACCGGGACAGGGATGACCGGGGAGCTGTTTTTT.

The table lists this clonotype with many counts. V and J are TRBV28 and TRBJ1-2; 7 bases fit TRBD1. CDR1 is MDHEN and CDR2 is SYDVKM in the germline V gene. The V gene end was trimmed by 4 bases and the J gene end by 1 base; junction bases not matched to a gene: 6. The CDR3 length is 15 residues. CDR3 in DNA: TGTGCCAGCAGTTGGGGACAGTCCCTTAACTATGGCTACACCTTC. It translates to CASSWGQSLNYGYTF.

This clonotype was observed many times. The CDR3 DNA reads as TGTGCCAGCAGCCCAGGGGACGAGCAGTACTTC. Translated: CASSPGDEQYF. The genes are TRBV12-3 or TRBV12-4 and TRBJ2-7, with D perhaps TRBD1 (6 bases). There are 11 residues in the CDR3. Trimming shortened V by 6 bases and J by 5 bases, and 8 bases separated the two germline ends.

This chain uses TRBV5-6 with TRBJ2-2; TRBD1 matches 8 bases. With 3 bases clipped from V and 3 bases from J, the junction kept 4 bases outside the gene matches. The CDR3 loop spans 15 amino acids. Germline V gene lookup returns CDR1 SGHDT and CDR2 YYEEEE. The CDR3 bases are TGTGCCAGCAGCTCCAGGGGGCAGTACACCGGGGAGCTGTTTTTT. It translates to CASSSRGQYTGELFF.

This chain uses TRBV7-9 with TRBJ2-7; D not certain. This CDR3 is built from 12 residues. Trimming took off 3 bases at V and 2 bases at J, with 5 bases between the two ends. CDR1 SEHNR and CDR2 FQNEAQ come from the germline V gene (reference sequence). The CDR3: CASSFSAYEQYF. CDR3 nucleotide sequence: TGTGCCAGCAGCTTCTCGGCCTACGAGCAGTACTTC.

Within the sample, this clonotype is medium-sized (0.01 to 0.1%). The V and J genes are TRBV6-5 and TRBJ1-2, with TRBD1 identical over 8 bases. J lost 4 bases, V lost 5 bases, and 6 bases had no gene match. Germline CDR1 MNHEY, CDR2 SVGAGI. The CDR3 consists of 14 residues. Here the CDR3 reads CASSLMGQVYGYTF. In DNA, the CDR3 is TGTGCCAGCAGTCTAATGGGACAGGTCTATGGCTACACCTTC.

This clonotype was found many times. The J gene is TRBJ2-1, the V gene TRBV19; a possible D gene is TRBD2 (5 bases). The CDR3 is made up of 11 amino acids. Germline V gives CDR1 LNHDA, CDR2 SQIVND (reference sequence). The germline V and J ends were trimmed by 4 bases and 9 bases, with 7 bases remaining between them. CDR3 in amino acids: CASSTSGEQFF. The CDR3 DNA is TGTGCCAGTAGTACCAGCGGTGAGCAGTTCTTC.

This clonotype was observed many times. The chain combines TRBV7-9 with TRBJ2-1; the match to TRBD2 covers 11 bases. The V segment lost 3 bases and the J segment 6 bases; nucleotides outside the gene matches: 1. This CDR3 has 14 amino acids. Germline V gene lookup returns CDR1 SEHNR and CDR2 FQNEAQ (reference sequence). The CDR3 sequence: CASSFGLAGNEQFF. In DNA, the CDR3 is TGTGCCAGCAGCTTCGGACTAGCGGGCAATGAGCAGTTCTTC.

This clonotype was observed many times. The rearrangement uses TRBV11-1 and TRBJ2-7; 8 nucleotides align to TRBD1. V trimming: 4 bases; J trimming: 1 base; junction bases outside the gene matches: 6. Germline lookup yields CDR1 SGHAT and CDR2 FQDESV (reference sequence). CDR3 size: 15 residues. CDR3 region: CASSYRTGSSYEQYF. The DNA for the CDR3 is TGTGCCAGCAGCTACCGGACAGGGTCGTCCTACGAGCAGTACTTC.

This clonotype was detected many times. The chain carries TRBV4-2 and TRBJ2-3; D ambiguous. Germline CDR1 is LGHNA and CDR2 is YNFKEQ. The CDR3 runs 15 residues. Trimming cost V 1 base and J 1 base, with 9 bases left between them. CDR3 sequence: CASSQVTTGTDTQYF. The DNA of the CDR3 is TGTGCCAGCAGCCAAGTAACGACTGGCACAGATACGCAGTATTTT.

This clonotype was observed at least ten times. This chain links TRBV5-7 with TRBJ2-2, with D perhaps matching TRBD1 (5 bases). TRBV5-7 carries the ORF label, with uncertain function. The V and J ends lost 0 bases and 1 base respectively, with 10 bases between them. The CDR3 has 16 residues. The CDR3 spells CASSLGAGMNTGELFF. Here the CDR3 DNA reads TGTGCCAGCAGCTTGGGGGCAGGGATGAACACCGGGGAGCTGTTTTTT.

In its sample, this clonotype was seen many times. The gene calls are TRBV11-2 and TRBJ1-1; the D is unclear. The CDR3 totals 14 residues. Germline V CDR1 and CDR2: SGHAT, FQNNGV. Between the trimmed V and J ends, which lost 5 bases and 1 base, there was a span of 11 bases. CDR3 in DNA: TGTGCCAGCAGCCCGTGGACGGAGAACACTGAAGCTTTCTTT. Its translation is CASSPWTENTEAFF.

This clonotype was detected many times. This chain connects TRBV6-2 or TRBV6-3 to TRBJ1-1; 7 positions match TRBD1. V dropped 6 bases and J dropped 6; count of bases not matched to a gene: 10. The V gene's germline CDR1 is MNHEY and CDR2 SVGEGT. The CDR3 is 14 amino acids. The CDR3 protein is CASRNGDSLSEAFF. The CDR3 DNA sequence: TGTGCCAGCAGGAACGGGGACAGTCTCTCTGAAGCTTTCTTT.

This clonotype showed up many times. This chain joins TRBV29-1 and TRBJ1-3, with 7 bases identical to TRBD1. Germline V gene sequence: CDR1 SQVTM, CDR2 ANQGSEA. This CDR3 has 14 amino acids. The V and J ends lost 6 bases and 1 base, in that order; junction bases with no gene match: 6. CDR3 loop: CSVGTVPSGNTIYF. The CDR3 bases are TGCAGCGTGGGGACAGTTCCTTCTGGAAACACCATATATTTT. Together with reference TRBV29-1 and TRBJ1-3, the CDR3 gives the full variable domain: SAVISQKPSRDICQRGTSLTIQCQVDSQVTMMFWYRQQPGQSLTLIATANQGSEATYESGFVIDKFPISRPNLTFSTLTVSNMSPEDSSIYLCSVGTVPSGNTIYFGEGSWLTVV.

In its sample, this clonotype was seen many times. The V and J genes are TRBV5-1 and TRBJ1-1; TRBD1 aligns across 7 bases. V lost 2 bases and J lost 7; bases outside the gene matches: 8. The V gene's germline CDR1 is SGHRS and CDR2 YFSETQ. This CDR3 spans 14 amino acids. This chain's CDR3 is CASSFSGTDDEAFF. CDR3 nucleotides: TGCGCCAGCAGCTTCTCCGGGACAGACGATGAAGCTTTCTTT. The complete variable domain, with remaining parts taken from reference TRBV5-1 and TRBJ1-1, reads KAGVTQTPRYLIKTRGQQVTLSCSPISGHRSVSWYQQTPGQGLQFLFEYFSETQRNKGNFPGRFSGRQFSNSRSEMNVSTLELGDSALYLCASSFSGTDDEAFFGQGTRLTVV.

This clonotype was seen many times. The genes are TRBV20-1 and TRBJ1-3; possible D gene TRBD1, 5 bases. Germline V gene sequence: CDR1 DFQATT, CDR2 SNEGSKA (reference sequence). The CDR3 spans 15 residues. V shed 3 bases and J shed 7 bases, with 19 bases lying between them. The CDR3 region is CSASHDGASRNTIYF. DNA for the CDR3: TGCAGTGCTAGTCACGACGGGGCCTCGAGGAACACCATATATTTT.

This clonotype was recorded many times. The J gene is TRBJ2-3, the V gene TRBV24-1; D is perhaps TRBD1 (6 bases). Per germline, CDR1 KGHDR and CDR2 SFDVKD. The CDR3 contains 13 residues. Between the trimmed V and J ends, which lost 4 bases and 5 bases, there was a span of 9 bases. CDR3 sequence (DNA): TGTGCCACCAGTGACCTGACAGGAGATACGCAGTATTTT. It encodes CATSDLTGDTQYF.

This clonotype was counted only a few times. This rearrangement joins TRBV30 to TRBJ2-7; either TRBD1 or TRBD2 may supply D (5 bases each). This CDR3 is built from 12 residues. The V gene's germline CDR1 is GTSNPN and CDR2 SVGIG (reference sequence). V lost 0 bases to trimming and J lost 6 bases, with 9 bases between them. Here the CDR3 reads CAWSVPGAEQYF. Here the CDR3 DNA reads TGTGCCTGGAGTGTACCCGGGGCCGAGCAGTACTTC. The variable domain in full, completed from reference TRBV30 and TRBJ2-7, reads SQTIHQWPATLVQPVGSPLSLECTVEGTSNPNLYWYRQAAGRGLQLLFYSVGIGQISSEVPQNLSASRPQDRQFILSSKKLLLSDSGFYLCAWSVPGAEQYFGPGTRLTVT.

This clonotype has at least ten counts. As DNA, the CDR3 is TGTGCCAGCAGCTACAGGGACGAGCAGTTCTTC. The encoded protein is CASSYRDEQFF. The rearrangement uses TRBV7-8 and TRBJ2-1, with TRBD1 as a possible D gene (6 bases). The V end was cut by 4 bases, the J end by 10 bases, with 8 bases between. Looked up from germline, CDR1 is SGHVS and CDR2 is FQNEAQ. CDR3 size: 11 residues.

This clonotype was detected ten times or more. The chain has TRBV6-5 and TRBJ2-3; TRBD1 matches at 9 bases. Germline CDR1 MNHEY, CDR2 SVGAGI. The CDR3 runs to 14 residues. V dropped 6 bases and J dropped 3; count of bases not matched to a gene: 4. The CDR3 spells CASRAGQGTDTQYF. The CDR3 DNA sequence: TGTGCCAGCAGAGCGGGACAGGGTACAGATACGCAGTATTTT.